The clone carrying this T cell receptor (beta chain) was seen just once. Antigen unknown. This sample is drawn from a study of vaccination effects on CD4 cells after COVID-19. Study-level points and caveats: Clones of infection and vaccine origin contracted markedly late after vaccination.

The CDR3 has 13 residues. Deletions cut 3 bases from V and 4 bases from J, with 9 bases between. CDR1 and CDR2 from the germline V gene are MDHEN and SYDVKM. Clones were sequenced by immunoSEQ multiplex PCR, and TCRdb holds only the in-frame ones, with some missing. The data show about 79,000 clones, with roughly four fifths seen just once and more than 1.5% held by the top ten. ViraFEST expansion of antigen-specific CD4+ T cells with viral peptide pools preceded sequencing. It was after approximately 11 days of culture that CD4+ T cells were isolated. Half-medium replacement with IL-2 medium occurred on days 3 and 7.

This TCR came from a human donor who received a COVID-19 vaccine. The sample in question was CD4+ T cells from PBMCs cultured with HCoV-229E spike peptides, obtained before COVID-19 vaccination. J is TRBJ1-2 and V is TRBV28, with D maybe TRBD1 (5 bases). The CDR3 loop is CASSLGRAYGYTF. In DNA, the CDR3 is TGTGCCAGCAGTTTGGGGCGGGCCTATGGCTACACCTTC.